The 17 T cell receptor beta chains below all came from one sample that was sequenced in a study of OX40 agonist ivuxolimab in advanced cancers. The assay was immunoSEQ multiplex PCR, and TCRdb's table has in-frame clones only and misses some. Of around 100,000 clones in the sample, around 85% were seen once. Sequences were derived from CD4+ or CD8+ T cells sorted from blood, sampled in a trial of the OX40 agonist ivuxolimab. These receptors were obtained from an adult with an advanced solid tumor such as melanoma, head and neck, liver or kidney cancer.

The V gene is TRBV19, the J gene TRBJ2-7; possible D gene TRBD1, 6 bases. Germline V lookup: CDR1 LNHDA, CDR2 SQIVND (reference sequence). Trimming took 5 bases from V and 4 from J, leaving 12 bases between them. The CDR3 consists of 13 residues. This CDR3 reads CASSRFGQYEQYF. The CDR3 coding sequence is TGTGCCAGTAGTCGATTCGGACAGTACGAGCAGTACTTC.

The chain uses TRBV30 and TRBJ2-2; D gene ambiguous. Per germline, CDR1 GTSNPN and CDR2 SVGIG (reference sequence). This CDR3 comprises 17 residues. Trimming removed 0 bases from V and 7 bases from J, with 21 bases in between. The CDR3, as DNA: TGTGCCTGGAGTGTAGTACAGTTCCCCGGCCGGAGCGGGGAGCTGTTTTTT. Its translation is CAWSVVQFPGRSGELFF.

This CDR3 reads CASSAGTGENSPLHF. The CDR3 DNA is TGTGCCAGCAGTGCCGGGACAGGGGAAAATTCACCCCTCCACTTT. This chain connects TRBV6-6 to TRBJ1-6; 10 nucleotides line up with TRBD1. Looked up from germline, CDR1 is MNHNY and CDR2 is SVGAGI (reference sequence). The CDR3 length is 15 residues. The J segment lost 7 bases and the V segment lost 5 bases, leaving 5 bases of the junction unmatched.

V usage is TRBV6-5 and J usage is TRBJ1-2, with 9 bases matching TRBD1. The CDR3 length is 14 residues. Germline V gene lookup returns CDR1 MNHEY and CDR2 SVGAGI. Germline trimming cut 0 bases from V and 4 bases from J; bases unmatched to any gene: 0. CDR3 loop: CASSYSTGGYGYTF. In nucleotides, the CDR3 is TGTGCCAGCAGTTACTCGACAGGGGGCTATGGCTACACCTTC.

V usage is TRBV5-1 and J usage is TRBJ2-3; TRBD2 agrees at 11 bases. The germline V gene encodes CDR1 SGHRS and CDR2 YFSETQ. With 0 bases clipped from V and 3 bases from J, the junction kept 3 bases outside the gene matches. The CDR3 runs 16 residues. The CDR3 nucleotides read TGCGCCAGCAGCTTGGTCCCTAGCGGGAGGACAGATACGCAGTATTTT. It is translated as CASSLVPSGRTDTQYF.

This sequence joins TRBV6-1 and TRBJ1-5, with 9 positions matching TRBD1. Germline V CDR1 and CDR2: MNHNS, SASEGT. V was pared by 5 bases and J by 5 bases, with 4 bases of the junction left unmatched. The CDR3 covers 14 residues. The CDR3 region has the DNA TGTGCCAGCAGTACCACAGGGGGCGATCAGCCCCAGCATTTT. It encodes CASSTTGGDQPQHF.

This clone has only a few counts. The CDR3 DNA follows: TGCAGCGTTAACAGGGGGATGGCTGAAGCTTTCTTT. Encoded protein: CSVNRGMAEAFF. The V call is TRBV29-1, the J call TRBJ1-1, with TRBD1 identical over 8 bases. The CDR3 contains 12 residues. The V gene's germline CDR1 is SQVTM and CDR2 ANQGSEA. Trimming took 5 bases from V and 6 from J; bases not matched to a gene: 5. The full variable domain, rest sourced from reference TRBV29-1 and TRBJ1-1, is SAVISQKPSRDICQRGTSLTIQCQVDSQVTMMFWYRQQPGQSLTLIATANQGSEATYESGFVIDKFPISRPNLTFSTLTVSNMSPEDSSIYLCSVNRGMAEAFFGQGTRLTVV.

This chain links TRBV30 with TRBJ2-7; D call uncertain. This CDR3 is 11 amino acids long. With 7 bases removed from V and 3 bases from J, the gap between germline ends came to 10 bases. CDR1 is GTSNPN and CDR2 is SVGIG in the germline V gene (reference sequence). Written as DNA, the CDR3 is TGTGCCTTCGGACGGAGCTACGAGCAGTACTTC. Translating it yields CAFGRSYEQYF.

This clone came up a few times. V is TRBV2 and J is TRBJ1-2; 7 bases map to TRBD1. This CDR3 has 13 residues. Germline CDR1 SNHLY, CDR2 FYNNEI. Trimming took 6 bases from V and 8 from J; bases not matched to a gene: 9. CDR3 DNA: TGTGCCAGCAGAGAGTCACAGGGGTTCGGCTACACCTTC. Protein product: CASRESQGFGYTF.

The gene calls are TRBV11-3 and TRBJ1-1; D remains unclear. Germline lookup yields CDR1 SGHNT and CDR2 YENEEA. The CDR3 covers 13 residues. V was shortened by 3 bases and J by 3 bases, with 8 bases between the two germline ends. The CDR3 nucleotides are TGTGCCAGCAGCTTCACTAAGGACACTGAAGCTTTCTTT. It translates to CASSFTKDTEAFF.

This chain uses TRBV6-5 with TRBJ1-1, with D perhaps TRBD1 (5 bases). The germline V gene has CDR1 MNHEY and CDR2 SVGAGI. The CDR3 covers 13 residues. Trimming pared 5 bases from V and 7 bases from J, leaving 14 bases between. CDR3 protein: CASSLSGAFEAFF. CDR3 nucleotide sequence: TGTGCCAGCAGTCTAAGCGGGGCCTTTGAAGCTTTCTTT.

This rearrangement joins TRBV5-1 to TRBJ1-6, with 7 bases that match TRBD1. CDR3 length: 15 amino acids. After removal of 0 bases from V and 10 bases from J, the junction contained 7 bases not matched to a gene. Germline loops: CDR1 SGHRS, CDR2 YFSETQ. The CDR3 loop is CASSLDGTEGSPLHF. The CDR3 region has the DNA TGCGCCAGCAGCTTGGATGGGACAGAGGGATCACCCCTCCACTTT. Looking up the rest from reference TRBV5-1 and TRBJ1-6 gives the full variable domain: KAGVTQTPRYLIKTRGQQVTLSCSPISGHRSVSWYQQTPGQGLQFLFEYFSETQRNKGNFPGRFSGRQFSNSRSEMNVSTLELGDSALYLCASSLDGTEGSPLHFGNGTRLTVT.

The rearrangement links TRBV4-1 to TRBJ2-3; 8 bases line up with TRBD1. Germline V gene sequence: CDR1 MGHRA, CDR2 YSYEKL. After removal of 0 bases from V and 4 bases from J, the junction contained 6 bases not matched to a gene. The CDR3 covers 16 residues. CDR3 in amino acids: CASSQDAGGPADTQYF. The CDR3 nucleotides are TGCGCCAGCAGCCAAGACGCAGGGGGCCCAGCAGATACGCAGTATTTT.

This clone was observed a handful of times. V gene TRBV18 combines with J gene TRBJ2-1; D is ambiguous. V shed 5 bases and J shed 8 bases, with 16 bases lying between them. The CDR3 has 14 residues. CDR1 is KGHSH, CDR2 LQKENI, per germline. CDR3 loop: CASSSLGSTDEQFF. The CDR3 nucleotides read TGTGCCAGCTCATCATTAGGGTCTACCGATGAGCAGTTCTTC.

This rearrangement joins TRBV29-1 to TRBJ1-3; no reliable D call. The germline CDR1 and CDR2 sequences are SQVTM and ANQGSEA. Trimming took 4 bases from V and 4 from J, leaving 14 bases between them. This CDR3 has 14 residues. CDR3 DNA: TGCAGCGTTGCGTCCTCCACGGGGGGAAACACCATATATTTT. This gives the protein CSVASSTGGNTIYF.

DNA of the CDR3: TGCGCCAGCAGCCGGGGACACCGCGACCCCGGGGAGCTGTTTTTT. Its translation: CASSRGHRDPGELFF. The chain joins TRBV4-3 to TRBJ2-2; a weak D match, TRBD1 (6 bases). Between the trimmed V and J ends, which lost 4 bases and 6 bases, there was a span of 15 bases. The CDR3 covers 15 residues. Germline CDR1 reads LGHNA; CDR2 reads YSLEER.

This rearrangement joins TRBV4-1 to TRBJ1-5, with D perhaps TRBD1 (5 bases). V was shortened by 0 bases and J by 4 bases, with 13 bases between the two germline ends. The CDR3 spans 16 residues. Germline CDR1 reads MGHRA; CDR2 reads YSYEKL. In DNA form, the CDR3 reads TGCGCCAGCAGCCAAGAACCCGGGGGTAGGAATCAGCCCCAGCATTTT. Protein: CASSQEPGGRNQPQHF.